These 20 T cell receptor beta chains originate from one sample sequenced in a study of T cells in women clearing cervical HPV infection. Here immunoSEQ multiplex PCR was the method, and the copy in TCRdb shows in-frame clones only, minus some. This table lists tens of thousands of clones. Sample: blood buffy coat. The receptors were sampled from a woman between 18 and 70 years old with a cervical HPV16 infection that either progressed to CIN3+ or cleared (not recorded which).

Points on this clone: The CDR3 goes on 3 residues after the read ends, and that part is filled in from the germline J gene. V gene TRBV5-4 combines with J gene TRBJ2-5; 9 nucleotides align to TRBD1. V lost 4 bases, J lost 5 bases, and 3 bases stayed unmatched. Germline loops: CDR1 SGHNT, CDR2 YYREEE (reference sequence). The length of the CDR3 is 13 residues. Here the CDR3 reads CASSGQGLETQYF. The CDR3 bases that were read are TGTGCCAGCAGCGGACAGGGGCTGGAGACC. Full variable domain (remainder filled in from reference TRBV5-4 and TRBJ2-5): ETGVTQSPTHLIKTRGQQVTLRCSSQSGHNTVSWYQQALGQGPQFIFQYYREEENGRGNFPPRFSGLQFPNYSSELNVNALELDDSALYLCASSGQGLETQYFGPGTRLLVL.

A note on this clone: The read terminates 3 residues before the CDR3 end, so the remaining end is supplied by the germline J gene. This rearrangement joins TRBV29-1 to TRBJ1-5; the D is unclear. With 4 bases removed from V and 0 bases from J, the gap between germline ends came to 7 bases. The CDR3 extends over 13 amino acids. Germline V lookup: CDR1 SQVTM, CDR2 ANQGSEA. CDR3 protein: CSVADYSNQPQHF. Incomplete CDR3 DNA: TGCAGCGTTGCAGATTATAGCAATCAGCCC.

Note on this clone: Read data end 3 residues before the CDR3 end; the end is taken from the germline J gene. The genes are TRBV19 and TRBJ2-3; the D gene is possibly TRBD1 (5 bases). Germline V gives CDR1 LNHDA, CDR2 SQIVND (reference sequence). The CDR3 sequence is 15 residues long. The DNA read from the CDR3 is TGTGCCAGTAGTCAAGGTGGGCAGGGTTTCGAGACG. As protein: CASSQGGQGFET. The full-length CDR3 reads as CASSQGGQGFETQYF.

In regard to this clone: Read coverage stops 3 residues before the CDR3 terminus; the germline J gene supplies the remainder. The genes are TRBV7-2 and TRBJ1-1; D not certain. Germline V gene sequence: CDR1 SGHTA, CDR2 FQGNSA. The CDR3 has 15 amino acids. CDR3 region: CASSPGLAGGQDAFF. CDR3 DNA, as far as it was read: TGTGCCAGCAGCCCAGGACTAGCGGGAGGGCAGGAT.

About this clone: Sequencing ends 3 residues short of the CDR3 end; the germline J gene provides the rest. The chain recombines TRBV18 with TRBJ2-1, with 7 nucleotides matching TRBD2. The CDR3 runs 15 residues. Germline loops: CDR1 KGHSH, CDR2 LQKENI. The ends lost 2 bases at V and 6 bases at J; junction bases unmatched: 7. CDR3 in amino acids: CASSPGGGVFNEQFF. The DNA read from the CDR3 is TGTGCCAGCTCACCAGGCGGGGGAGTGTTCAATGAG.

A word on this clone: The read ends 3 residues early relative to the CDR3; the germline J gene fills the gap. This chain uses TRBV29-1 with TRBJ2-5, with D perhaps TRBD2 (5 bases). The V gene's germline CDR1 is SQVTM and CDR2 ANQGSEA. V was clipped by 4 bases and J by 0 bases, with 12 bases between them. The CDR3 extends over 14 amino acids. The DNA read from the CDR3 is TGCAGCGTTGTCGGGTCGGGGTACCAAGAGACC. It specifies CSVVGSGYQET. Given in full, the CDR3 is CSVVGSGYQETQYF.

Incomplete CDR3 DNA: TGTGCCAGCAGTGGGACCCCCGAGGGGTCCTACGAG. It translates to CASSGTPEGSYE. The CDR3 in full is CASSGTPEGSYEQYF. The chain combines TRBV6-1 with TRBJ2-7, with D perhaps given as TRBD1 or TRBD2 (5 bases each). The read ends 3 residues before the CDR3 terminus; that terminus is restored from the germline J gene. Germline values: CDR1 MNHNS, CDR2 SASEGT. Trimming took 4 bases from V and 1 from J, leaving 14 bases between them. The length of the CDR3 is 15 residues.

As for this clone: The sequence runs out 3 residues before the end of the CDR3; the remainder is reconstructed from the germline J gene. This chain connects TRBV5-1 to TRBJ2-3, with 8 bases that match TRBD1. The length of the CDR3 is 14 residues. Germline V gene lookup returns CDR1 SGHRS and CDR2 YFSETQ. This CDR3 is CASGRGQDQETQYF. Partial CDR3 DNA: TGCGCCAGCGGACGGGGACAGGACCAAGAGACG.

As concerns this clone: One end of the junction fails to match germline, which may point to a read error. The read is 3 residues too short to cover the CDR3 end, so that end is filled in from the germline J gene. The chain joins TRBV2 to TRBJ1-2; 8 positions match TRBD1. Germline V gene data show CDR1 as SNHLY and CDR2 as FYNNEI. CDR3 length: 15 residues. Partial CDR3 DNA: TGTGCCAGCAGTGAGTTTCGACAGGGGAACTGTGGC. This sequence encodes CASSEFRQGNCG. The whole CDR3 reads CASSEFRQGNCGYTF.

The sequenced part of the CDR3 DNA is TGTGCCAGCAGCTCTATGACCCTGGTAGGGGTCGATACG. Translated, it gives CASSSMTLVGVDT. The CDR3, in full, reads CASSSMTLVGVDTQYF. The J gene is TRBJ2-3, the V gene TRBV13, with D perhaps matching TRBD1 (5 bases). The missing CDR3 end, 3 residues past where the read stops, is filled in from the germline J gene. In germline, CDR1 is PRHDT, CDR2 FYEKMQ (reference sequence). Trimming took off 4 bases at V and 6 bases at J, with 20 bases between the two ends. The CDR3 runs to 16 residues.

To note about this clone: The sequenced fragment ends 3 residues before the CDR3 boundary, so the rest is inferred from the germline J gene. The V gene is TRBV5-1, the J gene TRBJ2-2, with 11 bases fitting TRBD1. CDR3 size: 15 residues. Germline loops: CDR1 SGHRS, CDR2 YFSETQ. V lost 3 bases, J lost 5 bases, and 3 bases stayed unmatched. The CDR3 protein is CASSSGTGGTGELFF. CDR3 bases read: TGCGCCAGCAGCTCTGGGACAGGGGGGACCGGGGAG.

On this clone itself: The CDR3 end falls 3 residues outside the read, so it is completed with the germline J gene. This chain uses TRBV18 with TRBJ2-1; TRBD1 matches 8 bases. This CDR3 contains 14 residues. Trimming cost V 5 bases and J 5 bases; bases outside gene matches: 5. The germline CDR1 and CDR2 sequences are KGHSH and LQKENI. The sequenced CDR3 bases are TGTGCCAGCTCATTCGGACAGGGCCACAATGAG. Amino acids: CASSFGQGHNE. The entire CDR3 sequence reads CASSFGQGHNEQFF.

A word on this clone: The junction differs from germline at one of its ends, possibly a read error. The missing CDR3 end, 3 residues past where the read stops, is filled in from the germline J gene. This chain connects TRBV20-1 to TRBJ1-1, with D perhaps matching TRBD1 (6 bases). This CDR3 has 12 amino acids. The germline gives CDR1 DFQATT, CDR2 SNEGSKA (reference sequence). The part of the CDR3 DNA that was read is TGCAGTGCGGAAAACAGGGTTACTGAC. Its translation is CSAENRVTD. The full CDR3 protein reads CSAENRVTDAFF.

About this clone itself: The read comes to an end 3 residues before the CDR3 does, leaving the germline J gene to fill in the end. The chain couples TRBV7-9 to TRBJ1-4, with TRBD1 as a possible D gene (5 bases). The germline gives CDR1 SEHNR, CDR2 FQNEAQ (reference sequence). CDR3 length: 13 residues. CDR3 DNA, as far as it was read: TGTGCCAGCAGCTTCGCTGGGGCCAACGTA. Translation gives CASSFAGANV. The whole CDR3 region reads CASSFAGANVLFF. Full variable domain (missing parts from reference TRBV7-9 and TRBJ1-4): DTGVSQNPRHKITKRGQNVTFRCDPISEHNRLYWYRQTLGQGPEFLTYFQNEAQLEKSRLLSDRFSAERPKGSFSTLEIQRTEQGDSAMYLCASSFAGANVLFFGSGTQLSVL.

A remark on this clone: The read ends 3 residues before the CDR3 terminus; that terminus is restored from the germline J gene. The chain has TRBV5-8 and TRBJ2-2, with TRBD2 matching over 7 bases. This CDR3 region has 15 residues. After removal of 7 bases from V and 1 base from J, the junction contained 7 bases not matched to a gene. CDR1 and CDR2 from the germline V gene are SGHTS and YDEGEE. The CDR3 reads CASSNWGGNTGELFF. The sequenced CDR3 bases are TGTGCCAGCTCGAACTGGGGGGGGAACACCGGGGAG.

As to this clone: The read halts 3 residues ahead of the CDR3 end, with the missing end drawn from the germline J gene. The chain employs TRBV20-1 and TRBJ2-7; D might be TRBD1 (5 bases). Per the germline V gene, CDR1 is DFQATT and CDR2 is SNEGSKA (reference sequence). The CDR3 has 15 amino acids. V was shortened by 6 bases and J by 3 bases, with 21 bases between the two germline ends. The CDR3 spells CSAPFGRDGYYEQYF. CDR3 bases read: TGCAGTGCCCCCTTCGGCAGGGATGGTTACTACGAG.

Notes on this clone: A junction end diverges from the germline sequence, so it may reflect a read error. The CDR3 end is not reached by the read, which stops 3 residues before it; the germline J gene fills it in. The chain carries TRBV4-2 and TRBJ2-7; TRBD1 agrees at 7 bases. Germline V gives CDR1 LGHNA, CDR2 YNFKEQ. This CDR3 has 16 residues. The CDR3 spells CASSQEAQGVDYEQYF. CDR3 DNA (partial): TGCGCCAGCAGCCAAGAAGCGCAGGGGGTCGACTACGAG.

A word on this clone: The read falls 3 residues short of the CDR3 end, and the missing part is taken from the germline J gene. The rearrangement links TRBV16 to TRBJ2-3; the D is unclear. The V end was cut by 2 bases, the J end by 1 base, with 4 bases between. CDR1 and CDR2 from the germline V gene are KGHSY and FQNENV. The CDR3 runs 13 residues. The CDR3 spells CASSQEGTDTQYF. The DNA read from the CDR3 is TGTGCCAGCAGCCAAGAGGGCACAGATACG.

The sequenced CDR3 bases are TGCAGTGCTAGATCGTATACAGATACG. Translation: CSARSYTDT. The entire CDR3 reads CSARSYTDTQYF. This chain uses TRBV20-1 with TRBJ2-3; D is uncertain. The CDR3 extends 3 residues past the end of the read, so its final part is completed from the germline J gene. The CDR3 has 12 amino acids. From germline, CDR1 is DFQATT and CDR2 SNEGSKA (reference sequence). Trimming took off 2 bases at V and 3 bases at J, with 6 bases between the two ends.

To note about this clone: The missing CDR3 end, 3 residues past where the read stops, is filled in from the germline J gene. This chain joins TRBV5-5 and TRBJ1-1, with a tentative D call TRBD1 (6 bases). The CDR3 length is 13 residues. Trimming removed 5 bases at V and 2 bases at J, with 10 bases between. CDR1 is SGHKS and CDR2 is YYEKEE in the germline V gene (reference sequence). The CDR3 DNA, read in part, is TGTGCCAGCAGACTACAGGGAAACACTGAA. This translates into CASRLQGNTE. The full CDR3 reads CASRLQGNTEAFF. The whole variable domain, remainder taken from reference TRBV5-5 and TRBJ1-1, is DAGVTQSPTHLIKTRGQQVTLRCSPISGHKSVSWYQQVLGQGPQFIFQYYEKEERGRGNFPDRFSARQFPNYSSELNVNALLLGDSALYLCASRLQGNTEAFFGQGTRLTVV.